This T cell receptor (beta chain) originates from a study of CD8+CD57+ T cells in acquired aplastic anemia. Study-level information: CD4+ and CD8+ cells, once sorted, gave DNA averaging approximately 3 ug. Healthy donor CD4+ cell samples had a mean of about 10.8 million reads.

Broader study findings: The study identified roughly 29 CD8+ CDR3 sequences shared by patients and controls.

TCR beta VDJ and CDR3 profiles were obtained from a genomic DNA template. One entry per CDR3 protein, called by TCRdb with MiXCR from the reads. This table has about 400,000 distinct CDR3 sequences, 65% to 80% appearing once. Comments on this clonotype: Its matching antigen is unknown.

CDR3 length equals 14 residues. Trimming at V came to 5 bases and at J to 7 bases, leaving 9 bases not matched to a gene. Per the germline V gene, CDR1 is LNHDA and CDR2 is SQIVND (reference sequence). Input material: sorted CD4+, CD8+, or CD8+CD57+ T cells (not recorded which) from PBMCs. The chain couples TRBV19 to TRBJ1-1; TRBD1 agrees at 8 bases. The sequence was obtained from a human donor in good health, serving as a control. Here the CDR3 DNA reads TGTGCCAGTAGTGGGCAGACAGGGGAGTTTGAAGCTTTCTTT. Encoded protein: CASSGQTGEFEAFF. The variable domain in full, with the rest retrieved from reference TRBV19 and TRBJ1-1, is DGGITQSPKYLFRKEGQNVTLSCEQNLNHDAMYWYRQDPGQGLRLIYYSQIVNDFQKGDIAEGYSVSREKKESFPLTVTSAQKNPTAFYLCASSGQTGEFEAFFGQGTRLTVV.